These T cell receptor beta chains were read from a single sample in a study of T cell repertoires in cytomegalovirus infection. TCRdb ran MiXCR on the reads and lists one entry per CDR3 protein. The data show 200,000 to 300,000 distinct CDR3 sequences, about 12% seen once. Sample: PBMCs. Receptors originate from a human donor in good health (CMV status not recorded). Some clones in this sample may be carry-over from other donors' samples. Each CDR3 is given with its conserved first and last residue. A D gene is named only where the DNA matches it firmly. Part of the rows lack a size; the others show once, few, many or a class for expanded clones.

D: TRBD2; size: few; V: TRBV7-9; J: TRBJ2-5; DNA: TGTGCCAGCAGCTTAGGAGCGGGAGCGGAGACCCAGTACTTC; CDR3: CASSLGAGAETQYF
D: .; size: many; V: TRBV2; J: TRBJ2-1; DNA: TGTGCCAGCAAACAGAGCTCCTACAATGAGCAGTTCTTC; CDR3: CASKQSSYNEQFF
D: .; size: many; V: TRBV7-2; J: TRBJ1-5; DNA: TGTGCCAGCAGCCTAAGCGCTCAGCCCCAGCATTTT; CDR3: CASSLSAQPQHF
D: .; size: .; V: TRBV30; J: TRBJ1-1; DNA: TGTGCCTGGACCGAGGGGCGAGGCACTGAAGCTTTCTTT; CDR3: CAWTEGRGTEAFF
D: .; size: many; V: TRBV7-2; J: TRBJ2-1; DNA: TGTGCCAGCAGCTTTGGCCGTTACAATGAGCAGTTCTTC; CDR3: CASSFGRYNEQFF
D: .; size: few; V: TRBV18; J: TRBJ1-1; DNA: TGTGCCAGCTCACCGGACCGACCTGAAGCTTTCTTT; CDR3: CASSPDRPEAFF
D: .; size: .; V: TRBV28; J: TRBJ1-5; DNA: TGTGCCAGCAGTTTCTTAGGGGTGCAGCCCCAGCATTTT; CDR3: CASSFLGVQPQHF
D: .; size: many; V: TRBV5-5; J: TRBJ2-1; DNA: TGTGCCAGCAGCTCCTACGGAGGGGACAATGAGCAGTTCTTC; CDR3: CASSSYGGDNEQFF
D: .; size: medium-sized; V: TRBV7-2; J: TRBJ2-7; DNA: TGTGCCAGCAGCGCTCAGACTTGGAAGCAGTACTTC; CDR3: CASSAQTWKQYF
D: .; size: many; V: TRBV7-2; J: TRBJ2-7; DNA: TGTGCCAGCAGCGAAACAGTCTTCCCTATTGAGCAGTACTTC; CDR3: CASSETVFPIEQYF
D: .; size: few; V: TRBV20-1; J: TRBJ2-5; DNA: TGCAGTGCTAGTAGGACAGCCCAAGAGACCCAGTACTTC; CDR3: CSASRTAQETQYF
D: .; size: many; V: TRBV7-2; J: TRBJ2-5; DNA: TGTGCCAGCAGCATAGAGAGGAAGACCCAGTACTTC; CDR3: CASSIERKTQYF
D: .; size: .; V: TRBV11-1; J: TRBJ1-5; DNA: TGTGCCAGCAGCTTGGTACAGGATCAGCCCCAGCATTTT; CDR3: CASSLVQDQPQHF
D: TRBD2; size: many; V: TRBV7-2; J: TRBJ2-3; DNA: TGTGCCAGCAGCACACCTAGCGGGAGGGCAGGGACAGATACGCAGTATTTT; CDR3: CASSTPSGRAGTDTQYF
D: TRBD2; size: few; V: TRBV12-3/TRBV12-4; J: TRBJ2-5; DNA: TGTGCCAGCAGGAGCGGGATAGGAGAGACCCAGTACTTC; CDR3: CASRSGIGETQYF
D: TRBD2; size: few; V: TRBV20-1; J: TRBJ2-2; DNA: TGCAGTGCGTCCTTAGCGGGAACTGGGGAGCTGTTTTTT; CDR3: CSASLAGTGELFF
D: TRBD2; size: .; V: TRBV24-1; J: TRBJ2-1; DNA: TGTGCCACAGGGGGGGATAGCGGGAGTGTCTACAATGAGCAGTTCTTC; CDR3: CATGGDSGSVYNEQFF
D: TRBD2; size: many; V: TRBV20-1; J: TRBJ2-5; DNA: TGCAGTGCTAGAATACCAGCGGGGGGCTTGCAAGAGACCCAGTACTTC; CDR3: CSARIPAGGLQETQYF
D: TRBD1; size: many; V: TRBV19; J: TRBJ2-7; DNA: TGTGCCAGTAGGCGTGACAGGGGCCCCTCCTACGAGCAGTACTTC; CDR3: CASRRDRGPSYEQYF
D: TRBD1; size: many; V: TRBV29-1; J: TRBJ1-1; DNA: TGCAGCGTCCCCGCGGGGGCAGGGGGGCAGAACACTGAAGCTTTCTTT; CDR3: CSVPAGAGGQNTEAFF
D: .; size: many; V: TRBV25-1; J: TRBJ1-2; DNA: TGTGCCAGCAGTGATTACAGCGTCCGAGGTGGCTACACCTTC; CDR3: CASSDYSVRGGYTF
D: .; size: many; V: TRBV19; J: TRBJ1-1; DNA: TGTGCCAGTACCCGACAGAGGAACACTGAAGCTTTCTTT; CDR3: CASTRQRNTEAFF
D: TRBD2; size: many; V: TRBV5-4; J: TRBJ2-3; DNA: TGTGCCAGCAGCTCCCAGACTAGCGGGAGGTCTGATACGCAGTATTTT; CDR3: CASSSQTSGRSDTQYF
D: .; size: few; V: TRBV20-1; J: TRBJ1-4; DNA: TGCAGTGCTAGCAAGGACGCAACTAATGAAAAACTGTTTTTT; CDR3: CSASKDATNEKLFF
D: .; size: many; V: TRBV7-2; J: TRBJ1-5; DNA: TGTGCCAGCACCCTAGCCACCGGGACGGGCAATCATCGGCCCCAGCATTTT; CDR3: CASTLATGTGNHRPQHF
D: .; size: few; V: TRBV4-1; J: TRBJ1-2; DNA: TGCGCCAGCAGCCAACTTCCGGGGCCCGGGGATGGCTACACCTTC; CDR3: CASSQLPGPGDGYTF
D: .; size: many; V: TRBV7-2; J: TRBJ2-2; DNA: TGTGCCAGCAGCTTAATCGGAGTCGCGAACACCGGGGAGCTGTTTTTT; CDR3: CASSLIGVANTGELFF
D: .; size: many; V: TRBV6-4; J: TRBJ1-5; DNA: TGTGCCAGCAGTGACGGTCAGGGGATGGATCAGCCCCAGCATTTT; CDR3: CASSDGQGMDQPQHF
D: .; size: few; V: TRBV27; J: TRBJ2-2; DNA: TGTGCCAGCACCATCGTGGGGCGCCCGGTCGTGGGGGAGCTGTTTTTT; CDR3: CASTIVGRPVVGELFF
D: TRBD2; size: many; V: TRBV7-2; J: TRBJ2-1; DNA: TGTGCCAGCAGCTTAGATGGACTAGGGGTGAATGAGCAGTTCTTC; CDR3: CASSLDGLGVNEQFF
D: TRBD1; size: .; V: TRBV9; J: TRBJ1-2; DNA: TGTGCCAGCAGCGGACAGGGTCATGGCTACACCTTC; CDR3: CASSGQGHGYTF
D: .; size: many; V: TRBV20-1; J: TRBJ2-5; DNA: TGCAGTGGAGCGGACGAAGAGACCCAGTACTTC; CDR3: CSGADEETQYF
D: .; size: .; V: TRBV5-1; J: TRBJ1-1; DNA: TGCGCCAGCACCCGGGAGAGGGGGTACACTGAAGCTTTCTTT; CDR3: CASTRERGYTEAFF
D: TRBD2; size: many; V: TRBV4-2; J: TRBJ2-7; DNA: TGTGCCAGCAGCCAAGATAGGGGACAGGGCACTAGCGGGAGTCTCGAGCAGTACTTC; CDR3: CASSQDRGQGTSGSLEQYF
D: .; size: medium-sized; V: TRBV7-2; J: TRBJ1-5; DNA: TGTGCCAGCAGCTTAGGGGCGGGTCGGGTTAGTCAGCCCCAGCATTTT; CDR3: CASSLGAGRVSQPQHF
D: TRBD1; size: many; V: TRBV6-2/TRBV6-3; J: TRBJ2-3; DNA: TGTGCCAGCAAGAGGGGGCCGGGCACAGATACGCAGTATTTT; CDR3: CASKRGPGTDTQYF
D: TRBD2; size: .; V: TRBV28; J: TRBJ2-2; DNA: TGTGCCAGCCGCGGACAGGTGAGGACTAGCGGGAGAACCGAAGACACCGGGGAGCTGTTTTTT; CDR3: CASRGQVRTSGRTEDTGELFF
D: .; size: .; V: TRBV20-1; J: TRBJ1-2; DNA: TGCAGTGCTAGAGATGGCCAGGGAATAAGCTATGGCTACACCTTC; CDR3: CSARDGQGISYGYTF
D: TRBD2; size: .; V: TRBV20-1; J: TRBJ2-2; DNA: TGCAGTGCTGGCCCGGGACTAGCGGTCACCGGGGAGCTGTTTTTT; CDR3: CSAGPGLAVTGELFF
D: .; size: many; V: TRBV19; J: TRBJ1-6; DNA: TGTGCCAGTAGTATCGGTAATAATTCACCCCTCCACTTT; CDR3: CASSIGNNSPLHF
D: .; size: .; V: TRBV27; J: TRBJ1-2; DNA: TGTGCCAGCAGTGACGCGGACAGAGCTAACTATGGCTACACCTTC; CDR3: CASSDADRANYGYTF
D: TRBD1; size: many; V: TRBV7-2; J: TRBJ2-7; DNA: TGTGCCAGCAGCCCATCCCGGGACAGCTACGAGCAGTACTTC; CDR3: CASSPSRDSYEQYF
D: TRBD1; size: many; V: TRBV29-1; J: TRBJ1-1; DNA: TGCAGCGGTCAGGGGGCGCAGAACACTGAAGCTTTCTTT; CDR3: CSGQGAQNTEAFF
D: TRBD1; size: many; V: TRBV6-6; J: TRBJ1-1; DNA: TGTGCCAGCGTCTCCCGGGACAGTGGTAACACTGAAGCTTTCTTT; CDR3: CASVSRDSGNTEAFF
D: .; size: many; V: TRBV7-2; J: TRBJ1-2; DNA: TGTGCCAGCAGCCCCTACAGGGACCGTGGCTACACCTTC; CDR3: CASSPYRDRGYTF
D: .; size: many; V: TRBV6-6; J: TRBJ2-2; DNA: TGTGCCAGCGGGGGCCTAGTCTCCGGGGAGCTGTTTTTT; CDR3: CASGGLVSGELFF
D: .; size: few; V: TRBV7-3; J: TRBJ1-1; DNA: TGTGCCAGCAGCTTAGAGGGAGAGGGAACTGAAGCTTTCTTT; CDR3: CASSLEGEGTEAFF
D: TRBD1; size: .; V: TRBV20-1; J: TRBJ1-1; DNA: TGCAGTGCTGTAGGACAGGGATCCACTGAAGCTTTCTTT; CDR3: CSAVGQGSTEAFF
D: .; size: many; V: TRBV6-5; J: TRBJ2-1; DNA: TGTGCCAGCAGTTACTCGAAACACGGAAATATCGATGAGCAGTTCTTC; CDR3: CASSYSKHGNIDEQFF
D: TRBD2; size: .; V: TRBV29-1; J: TRBJ2-1; DNA: TGCAGCGTAGAGACTAGCGGGGGGACTGAGCAGTTCTTC; CDR3: CSVETSGGTEQFF
D: .; size: .; V: TRBV5-1; J: TRBJ2-2; DNA: TGCGCCAGCAGCTTGGACAGCGCTACCGGGGAGCTGTTTTTT; CDR3: CASSLDSATGELFF
D: .; size: many; V: TRBV7-2; J: TRBJ2-1; DNA: TGTGCCAGCAGCTTAGTCATGGGACCGGGGAACAATGAGCAGTTCTTC; CDR3: CASSLVMGPGNNEQFF
D: TRBD1; size: .; V: TRBV5-4; J: TRBJ1-6; DNA: TGTGCCAGCAGCCCCTCGGGACAGCCGCATAATTCACCCCTCCACTTT; CDR3: CASSPSGQPHNSPLHF
D: .; size: few; V: TRBV18; J: TRBJ2-7; DNA: TGTGCCAGCTCACCTTTATGGTCTGGGGCAGGGACCTACGAGCAGTACTTC; CDR3: CASSPLWSGAGTYEQYF
D: TRBD1; size: many; V: TRBV7-3; J: TRBJ2-7; DNA: TGTGCCAGCAGCTCGACAGGGGTCGGAGAGCAGTACTTC; CDR3: CASSSTGVGEQYF
D: TRBD2; size: few; V: TRBV20-1; J: TRBJ2-7; DNA: TGCAGTGCCCCACTAGCGGGGGTCCCCTACGAGCAGTACTTC; CDR3: CSAPLAGVPYEQYF
D: TRBD2; size: .; V: TRBV28; J: TRBJ2-7; DNA: TGTGCCAGCAGCCTCACGAGCGGGAGTATCAACGAGCAGTACTTC; CDR3: CASSLTSGSINEQYF